The present T cell receptor (beta chain) was sequenced within a study of CD8 T cells in ankylosing spondylitis. Study-wide results and caveats: Disease-associated clonotypes exhibited CD8+ identity and were relatively infrequent in peripheral blood. A TCR beta motif of 8 or 9 highly homologous variants appeared characteristic of ankylosing spondylitis blood.

TCRdb passed the 5' RACE reads through MiXCR, listing each CDR3 protein once. The sample records 250,000 to 400,000 distinct CDR3 sequences, roughly 12% being singletons. This clonotype appeared many times. Antigen unknown. The TCR was taken from a female donor with ankylosing spondylitis or in good health (not recorded which). Sequenced input: blood, either unsorted or a sorted T cell fraction (not recorded which).

DNA of the CDR3: TGTGCCAGCAGTTTACGGGGAGTGAACACCGGGGAGCTGTTTTTT. Protein product: CASSLRGVNTGELFF. The chain recombines TRBV12-3 or TRBV12-4 with TRBJ2-2; a weak D match, TRBD2 (5 bases). V was cut by 2 bases and J by 1 base, with 8 bases left in between. This CDR3 spans 15 amino acids.